The 7 T cell receptor beta chains given below trace back to one sample, sequenced in a study of CD8+ T cells in alopecia areata. RNA extraction was followed by reverse transcription into cDNA, which acted as the sequencing template. The repertoire was sequenced with immunoSEQ multiplex PCR; TCRdb's copy has only in-frame clones and lacks some. The table shows roughly 150,000 clones, with roughly 50% occurring only once. The sample in question was CD4+ T cells sorted from blood, obtained at week 0. The receptors shown here come from a human donor with alopecia areata.

The chain recombines TRBV6-5 with TRBJ2-1; 9 positions match TRBD1. The CDR3 spans 14 residues. The V segment lost 10 bases and the J segment 8 bases; nucleotides outside the gene matches: 12. Germline CDR1 reads MNHEY; CDR2 reads SVGAGI. Here the CDR3 reads CATTGTGFSHEQFF. CDR3 in DNA: TGTGCCACCACCGGGACAGGGTTTTCGCATGAGCAGTTCTTC.

The chain employs TRBV7-3 and TRBJ2-2; TRBD2 matches at 10 bases. The CDR3 runs to 16 residues. Germline CDR1 is SGHTA and CDR2 is FQGTGA. The ends lost 5 bases at V and 4 bases at J; junction bases unmatched: 7. The CDR3 sequence: CASSNLAGASTGELFF. The CDR3 nucleotides read TGTGCCAGCAGCAACCTAGCGGGGGCGAGCACCGGGGAGCTGTTTTTT.

This clone was picked up a small number of times. V is TRBV5-4 and J is TRBJ2-7; 7 nucleotides line up with TRBD1. V lost 0 bases to trimming and J lost 7 bases; unmatched junction nucleotides: 13. This CDR3 is 16 amino acids long. Germline V gene data show CDR1 as SGHNT and CDR2 as YYREEE (reference sequence). The CDR3 DNA sequence: TGTGCCAGCAGCTTGGCCAACAGGGGTCCCCTTAGTGAGCAGTACTTC. Its protein is CASSLANRGPLSEQYF.

Regarding this clone: The sample has other DNA sequences that encode this CDR3 too. This chain links TRBV29-1 with TRBJ2-6; weak D call: TRBD2 (6 bases). Trimming cost V 3 bases and J 0 bases, with 6 bases left between them. The CDR3 has 14 amino acids. The germline V gene has CDR1 SQVTM and CDR2 ANQGSEA. Here the CDR3 reads CSVEEGSGANVLTF. The CDR3 DNA follows: TGCAGCGTTGAGGAGGGCTCTGGGGCCAACGTCCTGACTTTC.

This clone was observed a handful of times. This rearrangement joins TRBV29-1 to TRBJ1-2; D not resolved. Germline V lookup: CDR1 SQVTM, CDR2 ANQGSEA. Trimming shortened V by 5 bases and J by 7 bases, and 23 bases separated the two germline ends. This CDR3 has 15 residues. The CDR3 nucleotides read TGCAGCGTTCTTGGGCTTCCACCATGGTCCGGTGGCTACACCTTC. It specifies CSVLGLPPWSGGYTF.

The J gene is TRBJ2-3, the V gene TRBV7-9; 7 nucleotides line up with TRBD2. V shed 5 bases and J 1 base; nucleotides not matched to a gene: 12. This CDR3 is built from 17 residues. The germline CDR1 and CDR2 sequences are SEHNR and FQNEAQ (reference sequence). CDR3 nucleotide sequence: TGTGCCAGCAGCCTAGGGGCCAGCGGGGCCCGCACAGATACGCAGTATTTT. It specifies CASSLGASGARTDTQYF.

This clone was found a few times. This rearrangement joins TRBV5-4 to TRBJ2-5; D is unresolved. This CDR3 comprises 13 residues. Germline V gives CDR1 SGHNT, CDR2 YYREEE (reference sequence). V dropped 0 bases and J dropped 1 base, with 4 bases sitting between them. CDR3 protein: CASSLVGQETQYF. The CDR3 region has the DNA TGTGCCAGCAGCTTGGTGGGCCAAGAGACCCAGTACTTC. Complete variable domain (other parts from reference TRBV5-4 and TRBJ2-5): ETGVTQSPTHLIKTRGQQVTLRCSSQSGHNTVSWYQQALGQGPQFIFQYYREEENGRGNFPPRFSGLQFPNYSSELNVNALELDDSALYLCASSLVGQETQYFGPGTRLLVL.